These 29 T cell receptor beta chains were sequenced from one sample in a study of cytomegalovirus exposure and HLA in healthy donors. The study ran its PCR with 60 Vbeta and 13 Jbeta primers. Sequenced by immunoSEQ multiplex PCR; TCRdb stores in-frame clones only, minus some. The sample carries roughly 110,000 clones, about 70% recorded once. Sequencing was performed on PBMCs. All receptors derive from a female donor in good health and CMV-seronegative.

The genes are TRBV19 and TRBJ2-1; 7 nucleotides agree with TRBD2. The ends lost 0 bases at V and 9 bases at J; junction bases unmatched: 11. The CDR3 is made up of 16 amino acids. The V gene's germline CDR1 is LNHDA and CDR2 SQIVND (reference sequence). CDR3 in DNA: TGTGCCAGTAGTATAGATCGAAGTGCGGGCGGGGGTGAGCAGTTCTTC. Its translation: CASSIDRSAGGGEQFF.

As to this clone: This sample also contains other DNA sequences that code for the same CDR3. The J gene is TRBJ2-7, the V gene TRBV27; 12 bases map to TRBD1. The trim removed 4 bases at V and 5 bases at J, leaving 15 bases unmatched. There are 18 residues in the CDR3. Per germline, CDR1 MNHEY and CDR2 SMNVEV (reference sequence). The CDR3 DNA follows: TGTGCCAGCAGTTCTAGGGGGACAGGGGGCCCTTTATTCGACGAGCAGTACTTC. It is translated as CASSSRGTGGPLFDEQYF.

The V and J genes are TRBV4-2 and TRBJ2-2, with 10 bases that match TRBD2. Germline V gene data show CDR1 as LGHNA and CDR2 as YNFKEQ. Germline trimming cut 0 bases from V and 3 bases from J; bases unmatched to any gene: 1. This CDR3 comprises 16 residues. CDR3 DNA sequence: TGTGCCAGCAGCCAAGATAGCGGGGGGTACACCGGGGAGCTGTTTTTT. As protein: CASSQDSGGYTGELFF.

This clone was recorded a few times. The genes are TRBV7-2 and TRBJ2-1; the match to TRBD2 covers 13 bases. The CDR3 runs 15 residues. With V trimmed by 1 base and J by 9 bases, 3 bases remained unmatched. CDR1 is SGHTA, CDR2 FQGNSA, per germline. In DNA form, the CDR3 reads TGTGCCAGCAGCTTAGTCGGACTAGCGGGAGCTGAGCAGTTCTTC. Translating it yields CASSLVGLAGAEQFF.

The CDR3 protein is CAWSPRGQGDQPQHF. As DNA, the CDR3 is TGTGCCTGGAGTCCCCGGGGACAGGGCGATCAGCCCCAGCATTTT. The rearrangement links TRBV30 to TRBJ1-5; the match to TRBD1 covers 9 bases. CDR1 is GTSNPN and CDR2 is SVGIG in the germline V gene (reference sequence). The CDR3 runs 15 residues. Trimming cost V 2 bases and J 5 bases; bases outside gene matches: 7. Full variable domain (missing parts from reference TRBV30 and TRBJ1-5): SQTIHQWPATLVQPVGSPLSLECTVEGTSNPNLYWYRQAAGRGLQLLFYSVGIGQISSEVPQNLSASRPQDRQFILSSKKLLLSDSGFYLCAWSPRGQGDQPQHFGDGTRLSIL.

The chain employs TRBV19 and TRBJ2-6; TRBD1 agrees at 8 bases. V shed 3 bases, J shed 2 bases, and the junction held 3 bases outside the gene matches. The CDR3 totals 16 residues. Germline lookup yields CDR1 LNHDA and CDR2 SQIVND (reference sequence). The CDR3 loop is CASSIPGGAGANVLTF. The CDR3 DNA follows: TGTGCCAGTAGTATTCCAGGGGGCGCTGGGGCCAACGTCCTGACTTTC.

The V gene is TRBV10-3, the J gene TRBJ2-7; 8 bases align to TRBD2. This CDR3 spans 14 amino acids. Germline-derived CDR1 and CDR2 are ENHRY and SYGVKD. V gave up 8 bases and J gave up 10 bases; unmatched junction bases: 16. The CDR3 DNA sequence: TGTGCCATCTCTCCTGATAGCGGGAATCAGAGACAGTACTTC. It is translated as CAISPDSGNQRQYF.

Here the CDR3 reads CASSARNYEQYF. CDR3 DNA sequence: TGCGCCAGCAGTGCTAGAAACTACGAGCAGTACTTC. This chain joins TRBV10-2 and TRBJ2-7, with D hard to call. This CDR3 is built from 12 residues. Trimming stripped 4 bases from V and 3 bases from J, with 7 bases between. Germline CDR1 and CDR2: WSHSY and SAAADI.

About this clone: This same CDR3 is encoded by further DNA sequences in the sample. This chain links TRBV27 with TRBJ2-7; 8 nucleotides line up with TRBD1. This CDR3 is 14 amino acids long. J was trimmed by 2 bases and V by 5 bases; bases with no gene match: 5. CDR1 MNHEY and CDR2 SMNVEV come from the germline V gene (reference sequence). Here the CDR3 DNA reads TGTGCCAGCAGTCCCGGGACAGGTCCCTACGAGCAGTACTTC. Translated: CASSPGTGPYEQYF.

The V gene is TRBV29-1, the J gene TRBJ2-5; 7 positions agree with TRBD2. The J call may be wrong; the DNA end is better matched by TRBJ2-7. Per germline, CDR1 SQVTM and CDR2 ANQGSEA. CDR3 size: 13 residues. As DNA, the CDR3 is TGCAGCGTTGTTGGGGGGAGGGCCTACGAGCAGTACTTC. This encodes CSVVGGRAYEQYF.

CDR3 region: CASSLGTGVYEQYF. The CDR3 DNA is TGTGCCAGCAGTCTCGGGACAGGGGTCTACGAGCAGTACTTC. The genes are TRBV27 and TRBJ2-7; 10 positions agree with TRBD1. V was pared by 5 bases and J by 3 bases, with 4 bases of the junction left unmatched. The germline V gene encodes CDR1 MNHEY and CDR2 SMNVEV (reference sequence). The CDR3 covers 14 residues.

The rearrangement joins TRBV19 to TRBJ1-1, with TRBD1 matching 7 bases. After removal of 5 bases from V and 4 bases from J, the junction contained 7 bases not matched to a gene. Germline CDR1 reads LNHDA; CDR2 reads SQIVND (reference sequence). CDR3 size: 14 residues. The CDR3 here is CASSLATGITEAFF. CDR3 sequence (DNA): TGTGCCAGTAGTTTGGCGACAGGGATCACTGAAGCTTTCTTT.

This clone was detected only a few times. The V gene is TRBV6-5, the J gene TRBJ2-1; D perhaps matches TRBD2 (6 bases). The CDR3 extends over 12 amino acids. The V end was cut by 5 bases, the J end by 7 bases, with 9 bases between. Germline-derived CDR1 and CDR2 are MNHEY and SVGAGI. CDR3 bases: TGTGCCAGCAGTCCTGGGGGGAATGAGCAGTTCTTC. It translates to CASSPGGNEQFF.

This clone has just a few counts. The rearrangement joins TRBV7-9 to TRBJ2-7; D remains unclear. Deletions cut 5 bases from V and 7 bases from J, with 9 bases between. This CDR3 region has 11 residues. Germline CDR1 is SEHNR and CDR2 is FQNEAQ (reference sequence). CDR3 nucleotide sequence: TGTGCCAGCAGCACATCACTAGAGCAGTACTTC. It specifies CASSTSLEQYF. The full variable domain, completed using reference TRBV7-9 and TRBJ2-7, is DTGVSQNPRHKITKRGQNVTFRCDPISEHNRLYWYRQTLGQGPEFLTYFQNEAQLEKSRLLSDRFSAERPKGSFSTLEIQRTEQGDSAMYLCASSTSLEQYFGPGTRLTVT.

The chain combines TRBV5-1 with TRBJ2-2, with 8 nucleotides matching TRBD2. The CDR3 has 15 residues. From germline, CDR1 is SGHRS and CDR2 YFSETQ. The trim removed 2 bases at V and 4 bases at J, leaving 4 bases unmatched. The CDR3 here is CASSLTSGSTGELFF. The CDR3 region has the DNA TGCGCCAGCAGCTTAACTAGCGGCTCCACCGGGGAGCTGTTTTTT.

The chain recombines TRBV11-2 with TRBJ1-2; a possible D gene is TRBD1 (6 bases). The CDR3 spans 14 residues. Germline V CDR1 and CDR2: SGHAT, FQNNGV. V gave up 1 base and J gave up 0 bases, with 6 bases separating them. The CDR3 is CASSLGTANYGYTF. Written as DNA, the CDR3 is TGTGCCAGCAGCTTAGGGACAGCTAACTATGGCTACACCTTC.

This clone appeared a few times. The V call is TRBV7-9, the J call TRBJ2-3; D uncertain. The CDR3 is made up of 13 amino acids. The ends were cut back, 5 bases at V and 5 bases at J, with 11 bases in the middle. Germline V gives CDR1 SEHNR, CDR2 FQNEAQ (reference sequence). For the CDR3, the DNA is TGTGCCAGCAGCCTATTCCCGGGAGATACGCAGTATTTT. This encodes CASSLFPGDTQYF.

The V call is TRBV7-3, the J call TRBJ2-1, with 7 bases identical to TRBD2. After removal of 5 bases from V and 0 bases from J, the junction contained 4 bases not matched to a gene. The CDR3 covers 15 residues. CDR1 SGHTA and CDR2 FQGTGA come from the germline V gene. The CDR3 here is CASSVSGPSYNEQFF. The CDR3 DNA reads TGTGCCAGCAGCGTTAGCGGGCCCTCCTACAATGAGCAGTTCTTC.

The V and J genes are TRBV9 and TRBJ2-2; the D gene is possibly TRBD2 (5 bases). Trimming removed 1 base at V and 4 bases at J, with 11 bases between. Germline V CDR1 and CDR2: SGDLS, YYNGEE. This CDR3 has 15 residues. CDR3 in amino acids: CASSVRERGTGELFF. The CDR3 DNA follows: TGTGCCAGCAGCGTAAGGGAGCGCGGCACCGGGGAGCTGTTTTTT.

There are a few counts of this clone. The rearrangement joins TRBV30 to TRBJ2-1; D is unresolved. Germline CDR1 reads GTSNPN; CDR2 reads SVGIG (reference sequence). V was trimmed by 2 bases and J by 6 bases, leaving 8 bases between them. This CDR3 is built from 12 residues. CDR3 nucleotide sequence: TGTGCCTGGAGTCGAACTGTCAATGAGCAGTTCTTC. This encodes CAWSRTVNEQFF.

This CDR3 is CASSLRLANEQFF. CDR3 nucleotides: TGTGCCAGCAGCTTAAGACTAGCAAATGAGCAGTTCTTC. The gene calls are TRBV7-9 and TRBJ2-1; 7 bases fit TRBD2. Germline V gene sequence: CDR1 SEHNR, CDR2 FQNEAQ (reference sequence). The CDR3 extends over 13 amino acids. V gave up 2 bases and J gave up 7 bases; unmatched junction bases: 2.

There are a few counts of this clone. The chain links TRBV5-4 to TRBJ1-1; 7 bases fit TRBD1. The CDR3 loop spans 12 amino acids. Germline CDR1 SGHNT, CDR2 YYREEE (reference sequence). Trimming at V came to 0 bases and at J to 11 bases, leaving 4 bases not matched to a gene. The CDR3 region has the DNA TGTGCCAGCAGCTTGGATAGGGGGCGGGCTTTCTTT. Translated: CASSLDRGRAFF.

The rearrangement links TRBV28 to TRBJ2-3; TRBD2 matches at 11 bases. V shed 5 bases, J shed 8 bases, and the junction held 12 bases outside the gene matches. This CDR3 comprises 16 residues. Germline V CDR1 and CDR2: MDHEN, SYDVKM. Here the CDR3 DNA reads TGTGCCAGCAGTCGTCGACTAGCGGGATCCCCGGGTACGCAGTATTTT. Protein: CASSRRLAGSPGTQYF.

The chain recombines TRBV5-4 with TRBJ2-7; no firm D call. Germline values: CDR1 SGHNT, CDR2 YYREEE (reference sequence). This CDR3 is built from 14 residues. V was pared by 3 bases and J by 1 base, with 11 bases between. Here the CDR3 reads CASSSQLSSYEQYF. CDR3 in DNA: TGTGCCAGCAGCTCACAGCTTTCATCCTACGAGCAGTACTTC.

V and J are TRBV13 and TRBJ2-1, with 8 bases fitting TRBD1. V was clipped by 6 bases and J by 5 bases; unmatched bases: 6. Germline V gene lookup returns CDR1 PRHDT and CDR2 FYEKMQ (reference sequence). The CDR3 spans 14 residues. CDR3 sequence (DNA): TGTGCCAGCAGTCGCGGACAGGGCCACAATGAGCAGTTCTTC. Amino acid sequence: CASSRGQGHNEQFF.

The chain employs TRBV4-3 and TRBJ1-5; D unresolved. This CDR3 is 18 amino acids long. CDR1 is LGHNA and CDR2 is YSLEER in the germline V gene. V lost 1 base and J 2 bases, leaving 18 bases between the germline ends. This CDR3 is CASSQALNNPMRNQPQHF. The CDR3, as DNA: TGCGCCAGCAGCCAAGCTTTAAACAATCCCATGCGCAATCAGCCCCAGCATTTT.

The rearrangement links TRBV27 to TRBJ2-5; 8 bases map to TRBD1. The CDR3 runs 14 residues. The V and J ends lost 2 bases and 5 bases, in that order; junction bases with no gene match: 4. Germline CDR1 MNHEY, CDR2 SMNVEV (reference sequence). This chain's CDR3 is CASSLGRGRETQYF. Here the CDR3 DNA reads TGTGCCAGCAGTTTAGGCAGGGGGCGGGAGACCCAGTACTTC.

This clone has only one observation. The chain carries TRBV2 and TRBJ1-5; D possibly corresponds to TRBD1 (5 bases). Trimming took 8 bases from V and 6 from J, leaving 20 bases between them. Germline CDR1 SNHLY, CDR2 FYNNEI. The CDR3 loop spans 15 amino acids. The CDR3 DNA reads as TGTGCCAGCGGGGCGGGTACAGCGGGAGGTCAGCCCCAGCATTTT. Translation gives CASGAGTAGGQPQHF. Drawing the rest from reference TRBV2 and TRBJ1-5, the complete variable domain is EPEVTQTPSHQVTQMGQEVILRCVPISNHLYFYWYRQILGQKVEFLVSFYNNEISEKSEIFDDQFSVERPDGSNFTLKIRSTKLEDSAMYFCASGAGTAGGQPQHFGDGTRLSIL.

The genes are TRBV9 and TRBJ2-2, with TRBD2 as a possible D gene (7 bases). V lost 2 bases and J 5 bases, leaving 16 bases between the germline ends. The CDR3 totals 16 residues. CDR1 SGDLS and CDR2 YYNGEE come from the germline V gene. This CDR3 is CASSVTGTTVTGELFF. CDR3 nucleotides: TGTGCCAGCAGCGTTACAGGGACTACAGTTACCGGGGAGCTGTTTTTT.